This TCR beta chain derives from a study of CD8 T cells in Susac syndrome. The RNA, about 0.45 to 1 ug, was put through reverse transcription using random hexamers. It was immunoSEQ multiplex PCR that amplified TCR beta CDR3 across 54 Vbeta and 13 Jbeta. MiXCR, applied by TCRdb to the immunoSEQ multiplex PCR reads, yields one record per CDR3 protein. Of fewer than 350,000 distinct CDR3 sequences detected, 92% appear once; the ten largest clones hold 0.065%. The patients who served as multiple sclerosis controls were treatment-naive and had stable or active relapsing-remitting disease that fulfilled the revised McDonald criteria. CDR3 size: 14 residues. Trimming took 6 bases from V and 4 from J; bases not matched to a gene: 8.

Sequencing was performed on CD4+ T cells from PBMCs. The chain has TRBV12-3 or TRBV12-4 and TRBJ1-2; 7 bases map to TRBD1. The receptor was derived from a human donor with multiple sclerosis. CDR3 bases: TGTGCCAGCAGCTCGGCAACAGGGGCCTATGGCTACACCTTC. It translates to CASSSATGAYGYTF.